This T cell receptor (beta chain) was sequenced for a study of vaccination and CD4 T cells after COVID-19. Study-level background: Convalescent patients gave post-COVID blood a median approximately 94 days post-diagnosis, range 35 to 161. SARS-CoV-2, HCoV-NL63, HCoV-OC43 and HCoV-229E supplied the overlapping spike peptides used to stimulate cells.

Oncomine TCR Beta short-read sequencing was applied to DNA from cultured CD4+ T cells. TCRdb recomputed calls from the PCR reads with MiXCR, one row per CDR3 protein. The top ten clones hold roughly 10% of a sample with about 16,000 distinct CDR3 sequences, approximately 63% of them seen once. Treatment in this sample: approximately nine-day PBMC culture with coronavirus spike peptide pools or control peptides (ViraFEST assay). Roughly 2 million PBMCs went into each well for culture with roughly 10 IU/ml IL-2 and around 10 ug/ml peptide pools. As concerns this clonotype: As yet, its antigen is unknown.

The TCR was taken from a human donor who had recovered from COVID-19. Material: CD4+ T cells from blood, cultured in vitro.

The CDR3 here is CASSNRVGDSPLHF. Here the CDR3 DNA reads TGTGCCAGCAGTAACAGGGTGGGTGATTCACCCCTCCACTTT. The rearrangement joins TRBV6-1 to TRBJ1-6; tentative D call: TRBD1 (6 bases). This CDR3 region has 14 residues. Trimming cost V 5 bases and J 8 bases, with 13 bases left between them. The germline V gene has CDR1 MNHNS and CDR2 SASEGT.